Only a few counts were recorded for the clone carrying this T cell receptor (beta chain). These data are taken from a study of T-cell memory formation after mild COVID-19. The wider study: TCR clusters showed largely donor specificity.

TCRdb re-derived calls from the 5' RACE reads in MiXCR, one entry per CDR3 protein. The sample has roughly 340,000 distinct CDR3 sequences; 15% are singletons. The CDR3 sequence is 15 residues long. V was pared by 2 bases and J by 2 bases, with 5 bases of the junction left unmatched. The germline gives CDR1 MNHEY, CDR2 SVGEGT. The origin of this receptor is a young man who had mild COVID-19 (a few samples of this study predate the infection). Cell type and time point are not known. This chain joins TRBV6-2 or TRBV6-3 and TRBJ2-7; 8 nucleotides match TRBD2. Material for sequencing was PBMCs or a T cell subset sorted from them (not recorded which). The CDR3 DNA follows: TGTGCCAGCAGTTACGGGAGCGGGGGAGCCTACGAGCAGTACGTC. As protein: CASSYGSGGAYEQYV.